Presented here are 21 T cell receptor beta chains from one specimen sequenced in a study of T cell responses to AZD1222 COVID-19 vaccine. Libraries were prepared by immunoSEQ multiplex PCR; TCRdb keeps only in-frame clonotypes and omits some of them. The sample gives approximately 140,000 clones, 85% to 90% of which show up once; 1.6% is in the top ten. Here the sequenced sample was peripheral blood, taken 28 days after the second AZD1222 dose. The receptors were sampled from an adult who received the AZD1222 COVID-19 vaccine.

The chain recombines TRBV28 with TRBJ2-1, with 10 nucleotides matching TRBD2. V dropped 4 bases and J dropped 5; count of bases not matched to a gene: 14. Germline CDR1 and CDR2: MDHEN and SYDVKM. The CDR3 length is 18 residues. The chain's CDR3 is CASSSIPSSGSSHNEQFF. The CDR3 DNA is TGTGCCAGCAGTTCGATTCCCTCTAGCGGGAGTAGCCACAATGAGCAGTTCTTC.

V usage is TRBV9 and J usage is TRBJ1-3; D is perhaps TRBD1 (6 bases). CDR3 size: 16 residues. Trimming shortened V by 3 bases and J by 3 bases, and 16 bases separated the two germline ends. Germline-derived CDR1 and CDR2 are SGDLS and YYNGEE. CDR3 sequence reads: CASSEDLRGVGNTIYF. For the CDR3, the DNA is TGTGCCAGCAGCGAGGACCTTAGGGGGGTTGGAAACACCATATATTTT.

The J gene is TRBJ1-5, the V gene TRBV6-2 or TRBV6-3; D ambiguous. The CDR3 is 15 amino acids. V lost 3 bases, J lost 3 bases, and 12 bases lay in between. Germline CDR1 and CDR2: MNHEY and SVGEGT. DNA of the CDR3: TGTGCCAGCAGTTATTTCCCGGACTACAATCAGCCCCAGCATTTT. As protein: CASSYFPDYNQPQHF.

The count of this clone is one. This rearrangement joins TRBV30 to TRBJ2-6, with unresolved D. From germline, CDR1 is GTSNPN and CDR2 SVGIG (reference sequence). CDR3 length equals 17 residues. V was clipped by 3 bases and J by 0 bases, with 15 bases between them. Here the CDR3 reads CAWRYGLIPSGANVLTF. CDR3 nucleotides: TGTGCCTGGAGGTACGGCCTTATTCCCTCTGGGGCCAACGTCCTGACTTTC.

The count of this clone is one. The chain recombines TRBV10-2 with TRBJ2-1; tentatively, D is TRBD1 or TRBD2 (5 bases each). Trimming removed 8 bases at V and 6 bases at J, with 20 bases between. Germline CDR1 WSHSY, CDR2 SAAADI. The CDR3 has 15 amino acids. CDR3 amino acids: CASRPQGAYVNEQFF. Written as DNA, the CDR3 is TGCGCCAGCCGACCTCAGGGAGCGTACGTCAATGAGCAGTTCTTC.

The chain employs TRBV23-1 and TRBJ1-1; 7 bases line up with TRBD1. TRBV23-1 belongs to the ORF category, with a function that is uncertain. V gave up 3 bases and J gave up 4 bases; unmatched junction bases: 14. The CDR3 extends over 17 amino acids. The CDR3 reads CASSHARAGGFATEAFF. CDR3 sequence (DNA): TGCGCCAGCAGTCATGCCCGGGCAGGGGGGTTCGCCACTGAAGCTTTCTTT.

The chain joins TRBV6-2 or TRBV6-3 to TRBJ2-7; D is possibly TRBD1 (6 bases). V gave up 2 bases and J gave up 4 bases, with 15 bases separating them. Germline lookup yields CDR1 MNHEY and CDR2 SVGEGT. This CDR3 is 15 amino acids long. The DNA for the CDR3 is TGTGCCAGCAGTTACCCCACAGAGGGGGTTTACGAGCAGTACTTC. It is translated as CASSYPTEGVYEQYF.

The CDR3: CASSPRLAGYNEQFF. CDR3 bases: TGTGCCAGCAGCCCACGACTAGCGGGATACAATGAGCAGTTCTTC. The chain recombines TRBV7-8 with TRBJ2-1; 11 bases are shared with TRBD2. V lost 5 bases and J lost 4; bases outside the gene matches: 4. Germline CDR1 SGHVS, CDR2 FQNEAQ. The CDR3 has 15 residues. Complete variable domain (other parts from reference TRBV7-8 and TRBJ2-1): GAGVSQSPRYKVAKRGQDVALRCDPISGHVSLFWYQQALGQGPEFLTYFQNEAQLDKSGLPSDRFFAERPEGSVSTLKIQRTQQEDSAVYLCASSPRLAGYNEQFFGPGTRLTVL.

The rearrangement joins TRBV28 to TRBJ1-1, with 7 nucleotides matching TRBD1. Losses at the gene ends were 1 base for V and 0 bases for J; bases not matched to a gene: 2. CDR3 length: 15 amino acids. CDR1 is MDHEN and CDR2 is SYDVKM in the germline V gene. The CDR3 bases are TGTGCCAGCAGTTTATCCGGACAGGTGAACACTGAAGCTTTCTTT. Translating gives CASSLSGQVNTEAFF.

This chain links TRBV6-5 with TRBJ2-2, with TRBD2 matching over 9 bases. CDR3 size: 15 residues. CDR1 and CDR2 from the germline V gene are MNHEY and SVGAGI. With V trimmed by 4 bases and J by 6 bases, 6 bases remained unmatched. The CDR3 loop reads CASSLTVAGAGELFF. CDR3 DNA sequence: TGTGCCAGCAGTTTGACGGTAGCGGGGGCCGGGGAGCTGTTTTTT.

V and J are TRBV27 and TRBJ1-2; 10 positions match TRBD1. The ends lost 4 bases at V and 6 bases at J; junction bases unmatched: 8. This CDR3 region has 15 residues. Germline lookup yields CDR1 MNHEY and CDR2 SMNVEV (reference sequence). The CDR3 nucleotides are TGTGCCAGCAGTTCCCCCAGGACAGGGGGAAATGGCTACACCTTC. Translation: CASSSPRTGGNGYTF.

This clone was observed once. This chain links TRBV3-1 (or the pseudogene TRBV3-2) with TRBJ2-1, with 9 bases lining up with TRBD1. This CDR3 has 14 residues. The junction had 9 bases not matched to a gene; V was cut back by 10 bases and J by 5 bases. The germline CDR1 and CDR2 sequences are LGHDT and YNNKEL (reference sequence). Here the CDR3 reads CATRDRALNNEQFF. The DNA for the CDR3 is TGTGCCACCAGGGACAGGGCACTTAACAATGAGCAGTTCTTC.

The chain combines TRBV24-1 with TRBJ2-3; D is undetermined. The CDR3 is 14 residues long. V gave up 5 bases and J gave up 7 bases, with 15 bases separating them. Germline CDR1 and CDR2: KGHDR and SFDVKD. The CDR3 protein is CATSGGPKRNTQYF. CDR3 sequence (DNA): TGTGCCACCAGTGGAGGACCGAAGCGAAATACGCAGTATTTT.

This rearrangement joins TRBV30 to TRBJ2-3; D might be TRBD2 (5 bases). Trimming pared 3 bases from V and 3 bases from J, leaving 10 bases between. This CDR3 region has 13 residues. In germline, CDR1 is GTSNPN, CDR2 SVGIG (reference sequence). In nucleotides, the CDR3 is TGTGCCTGGAGCCCGGGGTGGACAGATACGCAGTATTTT. It codes for CAWSPGWTDTQYF.

This clone was recorded only once. The rearrangement joins TRBV9 to TRBJ1-1; a possible D gene is TRBD1 (5 bases). The CDR3 covers 14 residues. Trimming left V 0 bases short and J 1 base short, with 7 bases between. Germline V gives CDR1 SGDLS, CDR2 YYNGEE. The CDR3 is CASSVDGGNTEAFF. CDR3 DNA sequence: TGTGCCAGCAGCGTAGATGGGGGGAACACTGAAGCTTTCTTT.

The chain has TRBV24-1 and TRBJ2-5; the match to TRBD2 covers 12 bases. This CDR3 spans 16 amino acids. Germline CDR1 is KGHDR and CDR2 is SFDVKD. V was pared by 2 bases and J by 5 bases, with 5 bases of the junction left unmatched. CDR3 protein: CATSDSTSGSRETQYF. CDR3 in DNA: TGTGCCACCAGTGATTCGACTAGCGGGAGTAGGGAGACCCAGTACTTC.

V gene TRBV6-4 combines with J gene TRBJ2-1; D unresolved. The CDR3 is 16 amino acids. The V gene lost 6 bases and the J gene lost 3 bases, with 18 bases spanning the gap. CDR1 is MRHNA, CDR2 SNTAGT, per germline. The CDR3 bases are TGTGCCAGCAGCCGTGGCTCGGGCGGTATCTACAATGAGCAGTTCTTC. It encodes CASSRGSGGIYNEQFF.

The rearrangement joins TRBV6-1 to TRBJ2-1, with unresolved D. This CDR3 has 13 amino acids. Germline V lookup: CDR1 MNHNS, CDR2 SASEGT. Trimming left V 0 bases short and J 4 bases short, with 4 bases between. The chain's CDR3 is CASSEAWYNEQFF. In DNA form, the CDR3 reads TGTGCCAGCAGTGAAGCTTGGTACAATGAGCAGTTCTTC.

This clone came up a few times. V is TRBV7-9 and J is TRBJ1-5; TRBD1 matches at 7 bases. CDR1 is SEHNR and CDR2 is FQNEAQ in the germline V gene (reference sequence). Trimming took 5 bases from V and 5 from J; bases not matched to a gene: 9. This CDR3 contains 15 residues. The CDR3 sequence is CASSPGAQGDQPQHF. The CDR3 DNA reads TGTGCCAGCAGCCCCGGGGCCCAGGGGGATCAGCCCCAGCATTTT.

The chain has TRBV12-5 and TRBJ2-6, with D perhaps matching TRBD1 (5 bases). Germline V gene data show CDR1 as LGHNT and CDR2 as FRNRAP. The CDR3 consists of 18 residues. Trimming cost V 6 bases and J 0 bases, with 18 bases left between them. Here the CDR3 reads CASGPRQHPPSGANVLTF. CDR3 bases: TGTGCTAGTGGCCCTCGACAGCACCCGCCCTCTGGGGCCAACGTCCTGACTTTC.

The V and J genes are TRBV4-1 and TRBJ1-2; D is undetermined. V lost 0 bases, J lost 5 bases, and 13 bases lay in between. CDR1 MGHRA and CDR2 YSYEKL come from the germline V gene. The CDR3 extends over 15 amino acids. The CDR3 DNA reads as TGCGCCAGCAGCCAAGAGTTTGCCGGAGGATATGGCTACACCTTC. It codes for CASSQEFAGGYGYTF.